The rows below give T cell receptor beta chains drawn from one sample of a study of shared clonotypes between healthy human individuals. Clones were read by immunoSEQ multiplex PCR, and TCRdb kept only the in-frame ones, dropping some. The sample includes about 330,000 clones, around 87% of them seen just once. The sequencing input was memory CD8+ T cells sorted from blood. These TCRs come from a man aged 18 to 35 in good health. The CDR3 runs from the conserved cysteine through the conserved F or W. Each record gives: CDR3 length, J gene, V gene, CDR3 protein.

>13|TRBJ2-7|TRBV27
CASSFRVSYEQYF
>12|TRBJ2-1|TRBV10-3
CAVLALYNEQFF
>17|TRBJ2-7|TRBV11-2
CASSYGTSGVYSYEQYF
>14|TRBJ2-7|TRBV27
CASSLYEGYYEQYF
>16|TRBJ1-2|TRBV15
CATSRGRDRVDYGYTF
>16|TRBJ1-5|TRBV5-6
CASSLWTSYSNQPQHF
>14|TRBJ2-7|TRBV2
CASSDGNQAGEQYF
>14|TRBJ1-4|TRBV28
CASSLTGGGEKLFF
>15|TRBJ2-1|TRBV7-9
CASGVGLAGDNEQFF
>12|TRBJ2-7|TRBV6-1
CASNSDSYEQYF
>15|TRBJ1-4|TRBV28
CASSFEGGSVWKLFF
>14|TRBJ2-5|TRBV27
CASSLGVAGETQYF
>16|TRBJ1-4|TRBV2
CASTEPWRGANEKLFF
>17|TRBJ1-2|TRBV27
CASSFTSVDRGVYGYTF
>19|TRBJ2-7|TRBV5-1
CASSPRGLAGVVYSYEQYF
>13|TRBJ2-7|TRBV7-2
CASSLAYVSEQYF
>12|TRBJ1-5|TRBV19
CASKGSLEPQHF
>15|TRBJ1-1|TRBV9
CASSPRTGGNTEAFF
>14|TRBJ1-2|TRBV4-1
CASSQQTGNYGYTF
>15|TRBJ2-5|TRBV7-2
CASSLGQDPKETQYF
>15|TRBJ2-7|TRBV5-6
CASSNGGVWTYEQYF
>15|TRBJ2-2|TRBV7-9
CASSLGTSGTGELFF
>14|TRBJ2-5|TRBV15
CATSWTLESETQYF
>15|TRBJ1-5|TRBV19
CASSIGYRGNQPQHF
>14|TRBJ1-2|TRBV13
CASSPGTGSYGYTF
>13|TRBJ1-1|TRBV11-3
CASSWGQGTEAFF
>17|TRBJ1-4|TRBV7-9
CASSSRQGGPTNEKLFF
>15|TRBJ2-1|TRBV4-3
CASSYGLAVYNEQFF
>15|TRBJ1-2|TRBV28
CASTPRGTANYGYTF
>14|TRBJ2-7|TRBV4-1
CASSQETYSYEQYF
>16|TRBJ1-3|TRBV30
CAWSVRQGLWGNTIYF
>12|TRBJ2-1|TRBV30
CAWTSGVNEQFF
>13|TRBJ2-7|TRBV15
CATSAGEGNEQYF
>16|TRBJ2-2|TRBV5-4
CASSPEWRENTGELFF
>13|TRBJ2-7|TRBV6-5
CASSYSIDYEQYF
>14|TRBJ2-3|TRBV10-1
CASSGTGSTDTQYF